This T cell receptor (beta chain) was identified in a study of cytomegalovirus exposure and HLA in healthy donors. Overall study results and limits: Reports credit the classifier with highly specific, highly sensitive diagnosis of cytomegalovirus status. By a later analysis, the bulk of CMV-associated TCR beta chains appeared HLA-restricted. Later analysis identified a missense DCLRE1C variant that was linked to TCR beta V- and J-gene trimming.

V was pared by 5 bases and J by 4 bases, with 9 bases of the junction left unmatched. CDR1 and CDR2 from the germline V gene are SGHTA and FQGTGA. The length of the CDR3 is 15 residues. As concerns this clone: The antigen remains unidentified.

In the PCR, 60 Vbeta and 13 Jbeta primers were used. The data were produced by immunoSEQ multiplex PCR, yet TCRdb's version contains in-frame clones alone and is incomplete. Of roughly 100,000 clones listed, 70% to 75% are singletons. The TCR comes from a female donor in good health and CMV-seronegative. Sequences were obtained from PBMCs. The chain carries TRBV7-3 and TRBJ2-5; 8 bases fit TRBD2. DNA of the CDR3: TGTGCCAGCAGCCTAGGACTAGCTGTGGGAGAGACCCAGTACTTC. Translating gives CASSLGLAVGETQYF.